Presented here are 24 T cell receptor beta chains from one specimen sequenced in a study of blood T cell repertoires in COVID-19. Sequencing used immunoSEQ multiplex PCR; TCRdb keeps in-frame clones, though not all of them. Of nearly 250,000 clones listed, roughly 86% are singletons. The sequenced sample consisted of peripheral blood. Source of these receptors: a woman over 75 with COVID-19, enrolled during active disease.

The rearrangement joins TRBV28 to TRBJ1-5, with D possibly matching TRBD1 (5 bases). The CDR3 runs to 15 residues. Trimming took off 7 bases at V and 1 base at J, with 14 bases between the two ends. Germline values: CDR1 MDHEN, CDR2 SYDVKM. CDR3 DNA sequence: TGTGCCAGCACCCGACCGGGGGGGAGCAATCAGCCCCAGCATTTT. This sequence encodes CASTRPGGSNQPQHF.

The chain uses TRBV9 and TRBJ2-3, with TRBD2 identical over 8 bases. Germline-derived CDR1 and CDR2 are SGDLS and YYNGEE. V was pared by 0 bases and J by 3 bases, with 6 bases of the junction left unmatched. The CDR3 has 16 residues. The CDR3, as DNA: TGTGCCAGCAGCGTAGATAACGGGGGGGCTACAGATACGCAGTATTTT. Translation: CASSVDNGGATDTQYF. The full variable domain, in which reference TRBV9 and TRBJ2-3 provide the parts outside the CDR3, is DSGVTQTPKHLITATGQRVTLRCSPRSGDLSVYWYQQSLDQGLQFLIQYYNGEERAKGNILERFSAQQFPDLHSELNLSSLELGDSALYFCASSVDNGGATDTQYFGPGTRLTVL.

The chain uses TRBV4-1 and TRBJ2-1, with 10 positions matching TRBD2. Trimming took 1 base from V and 14 from J; bases not matched to a gene: 8. Germline lookup yields CDR1 MGHRA and CDR2 YSYEKL. This CDR3 region has 14 residues. The CDR3 sequence: CASSQVASGGAEFF. The CDR3 DNA reads as TGCGCCAGCAGCCAAGTGGCTAGCGGGGGCGCCGAGTTCTTC.

V usage is TRBV9 and J usage is TRBJ1-2; 11 positions agree with TRBD1. The CDR3 consists of 15 residues. V was clipped by 4 bases and J by 7 bases; unmatched bases: 9. Per the germline V gene, CDR1 is SGDLS and CDR2 is YYNGEE. This CDR3 is CASSMRTGGFSGYTF. CDR3 bases: TGTGCCAGCAGCATGCGGACAGGGGGCTTTAGTGGCTACACCTTC.

In the case of this clone: In the same sample, other DNA sequences code for this CDR3. The V gene is TRBV6-5, the J gene TRBJ1-1, with D unclear. The CDR3 loop spans 14 amino acids. Germline CDR1 and CDR2: MNHEY and SVGAGI. The V end lost 4 bases, the J end lost 0 bases, and 9 bases lay between the germline ends. The CDR3 DNA reads TGTGCCAGCAGTTCTCGGACTGTGAACACTGAAGCTTTCTTT. Amino acids: CASSSRTVNTEAFF.

The V and J genes are TRBV4-2 and TRBJ2-5, with D possibly matching TRBD1 (6 bases). There are 17 residues in the CDR3. Trimming removed 2 bases at V and 5 bases at J, with 21 bases between. Germline CDR1 and CDR2: LGHNA and YNFKEQ. This chain's CDR3 is CASSQSGPRGSWETQYF. The CDR3 bases are TGTGCCAGCAGCCAATCTGGACCCAGGGGTTCTTGGGAGACCCAGTACTTC.

The rearrangement joins TRBV2 to TRBJ1-2; 7 bases fit TRBD1. Germline V gene data show CDR1 as SNHLY and CDR2 as FYNNEI. This CDR3 comprises 16 residues. The J segment lost 4 bases and the V segment lost 6 bases, leaving 14 bases of the junction unmatched. The CDR3 here is CASSVGLQGSVYGYTF. CDR3 DNA sequence: TGTGCCAGCAGCGTAGGGCTACAGGGGTCAGTCTATGGCTACACCTTC. Full variable domain (missing parts from reference TRBV2 and TRBJ1-2): EPEVTQTPSHQVTQMGQEVILRCVPISNHLYFYWYRQILGQKVEFLVSFYNNEISEKSEIFDDQFSVERPDGSNFTLKIRSTKLEDSAMYFCASSVGLQGSVYGYTFGSGTRLTVV.

The V and J genes are TRBV5-1 and TRBJ2-1; D might be TRBD1 (6 bases). Germline V gene sequence: CDR1 SGHRS, CDR2 YFSETQ. The CDR3 has 14 amino acids. Trimming left V 3 bases short and J 4 bases short, with 11 bases between. The CDR3 DNA sequence: TGCGCCAGCAGCTCCGGACAGTATTACAATGAGCAGTTCTTC. Translation gives CASSSGQYYNEQFF. Looking up the rest from reference TRBV5-1 and TRBJ2-1 gives the full variable domain: KAGVTQTPRYLIKTRGQQVTLSCSPISGHRSVSWYQQTPGQGLQFLFEYFSETQRNKGNFPGRFSGRQFSNSRSEMNVSTLELGDSALYLCASSSGQYYNEQFFGPGTRLTVL.

This clone was observed a few times. The chain joins TRBV2 to TRBJ1-4; 8 nucleotides align to TRBD1. CDR3 length equals 14 residues. The ends lost 8 bases at V and 5 bases at J; junction bases unmatched: 7. CDR1 is SNHLY and CDR2 is FYNNEI in the germline V gene. CDR3 sequence: CASGGQGKNEKLFF. The CDR3 DNA sequence: TGTGCCAGCGGAGGACAGGGCAAAAATGAAAAACTGTTTTTT.

V usage is TRBV29-1 and J usage is TRBJ2-3; D unclear. This CDR3 contains 14 residues. Germline lookup yields CDR1 SQVTM and CDR2 ANQGSEA. The ends were cut back, 1 base at V and 3 bases at J, with 11 bases in the middle. The CDR3: CSVEVGRRTDTQYF. The CDR3 DNA reads as TGCAGCGTTGAAGTTGGGCGAAGAACAGATACGCAGTATTTT.

This clone has only one observation. The chain combines TRBV28 with TRBJ2-3; the match to TRBD2 covers 7 bases. V lost 11 bases, J lost 6 bases, and 17 bases stayed unmatched. This CDR3 region has 15 residues. The V gene's germline CDR1 is MDHEN and CDR2 SYDVKM. In nucleotides, the CDR3 is TGTGCCGCTGGAGACGGGGTCCGGGGGGACGATACGCAGTATTTT. This codes for CAAGDGVRGDDTQYF.

As concerns this clone: At the DNA level, this CDR3 is encoded by other sequences in the same sample as well. The rearrangement links TRBV19 to TRBJ1-5, with 8 bases identical to TRBD1. CDR1 and CDR2 from the germline V gene are LNHDA and SQIVND (reference sequence). CDR3 size: 14 residues. V dropped 7 bases and J dropped 6; count of bases not matched to a gene: 8. DNA for the CDR3: TGTGCCAGTAATTTGGCCACAGGGGGTCAGCCCCAGCATTTT. Translating gives CASNLATGGQPQHF.

This clone has just one count. CDR3 DNA sequence: TGTGCCAGCAGTCATGCCGGGACAGAGGGTGAAAAACTGTTTTTT. As protein: CASSHAGTEGEKLFF. The chain has TRBV5-4 and TRBJ1-4; 7 bases are shared with TRBD1. Losses at the gene ends were 5 bases for V and 7 bases for J; bases not matched to a gene: 11. The CDR3 has 15 amino acids. CDR1 and CDR2 from the germline V gene are SGHNT and YYREEE (reference sequence).

This clone was detected once. This chain links TRBV10-3 with TRBJ2-1; 10 bases are a match to TRBD2. Germline-derived CDR1 and CDR2 are ENHRY and SYGVKD. This CDR3 region has 18 residues. Unmatched junction bases numbered 11, after V lost 6 bases and J lost 0 bases. The CDR3 protein is CAIRYSTSGASSYNEQFF. CDR3 nucleotides: TGTGCCATCAGATACAGCACTAGCGGGGCGAGCTCCTACAATGAGCAGTTCTTC.

The rearrangement links TRBV19 to TRBJ1-2, with 8 bases lining up with TRBD1. V shed 2 bases and J 4 bases; nucleotides not matched to a gene: 3. The CDR3 loop spans 14 amino acids. Germline values: CDR1 LNHDA, CDR2 SQIVND (reference sequence). CDR3 coding DNA: TGTGCCAGTAGTATACCGGGACAGGTCTATGGCTACACCTTC. Translation: CASSIPGQVYGYTF.

The J gene is TRBJ1-4, the V gene TRBV6-5, with 7 positions matching TRBD1. The V segment lost 6 bases and the J segment 6 bases; nucleotides outside the gene matches: 10. The CDR3 extends over 15 amino acids. The germline V gene encodes CDR1 MNHEY and CDR2 SVGAGI. The CDR3 protein is CASSPGQSVYEKLFF. Written as DNA, the CDR3 is TGTGCCAGCAGCCCGGGACAGTCTGTTTATGAAAAACTGTTTTTT.

In DNA, the CDR3 is TGTGCCAGCAGCCGGGGGGGACAGGGAATATACGAGCAGTACTTC. Its protein is CASSRGGQGIYEQYF. The chain combines TRBV5-6 with TRBJ2-7; perhaps TRBD1 as D (9 bases). V lost 4 bases, J lost 4 bases, and 18 bases lay in between. The CDR3 has 15 residues. Germline CDR1 and CDR2: SGHDT and YYEEEE.

In this sample, this clone turned up once. V and J are TRBV7-8 and TRBJ2-1; D gene unclear. Germline-derived CDR1 and CDR2 are SGHVS and FQNEAQ. The CDR3 has 13 amino acids. The V and J ends lost 4 bases and 1 base respectively, with 5 bases between them. The CDR3 coding sequence is TGTGCCAGCAGCTCACAGTCCTACAATGAGCAGTTCTTC. Its translation is CASSSQSYNEQFF.

The chain has TRBV5-1 and TRBJ1-1; possibly TRBD1 for D (5 bases). CDR3 length: 15 residues. With 0 bases removed from V and 4 bases from J, the gap between germline ends came to 13 bases. CDR1 SGHRS and CDR2 YFSETQ come from the germline V gene. CDR3 coding DNA: TGCGCCAGCAGCTTGGCCGGGGCCGGGGGCACTGAAGCTTTCTTT. Protein sequence: CASSLAGAGGTEAFF.

The rearrangement links TRBV28 to TRBJ2-3; 7 bases line up with TRBD2. From germline, CDR1 is MDHEN and CDR2 SYDVKM. V trimming: 2 bases; J trimming: 6 bases; junction bases outside the gene matches: 8. CDR3 length equals 15 residues. The CDR3 spells CASSLITGGGDTQYF. In DNA, the CDR3 is TGTGCCAGCAGTTTAATCACGGGGGGTGGGGATACGCAGTATTTT.

CDR3 sequence (DNA): TGCGCCAGCAGCTACTCATCAGGGGGCGGGGAGACCCAGTACTTC. Its protein product is CASSYSSGGGETQYF. The J gene is TRBJ2-5, the V gene TRBV5-1, with TRBD1 matching 8 bases. The CDR3 consists of 15 residues. Losses at the gene ends were 3 bases for V and 5 bases for J; bases not matched to a gene: 9. In germline, CDR1 is SGHRS, CDR2 YFSETQ.

The chain links TRBV3-1 (or the pseudogene TRBV3-2) to TRBJ1-5; no reliable D call. V was shortened by 1 base and J by 0 bases, with 10 bases between the two germline ends. Germline-derived CDR1 and CDR2 are LGHDT and YNNKEL (reference sequence). This CDR3 contains 16 residues. In DNA, the CDR3 is TGTGCCAGCAGCCAAGGCGGAGTTAATAGCAATCAGCCCCAGCATTTT. It translates to CASSQGGVNSNQPQHF.

The J gene is TRBJ2-7, the V gene TRBV7-9; 7 bases line up with TRBD2. After removal of 8 bases from V and 2 bases from J, the junction contained 6 bases not matched to a gene. Germline V gene data show CDR1 as SEHNR and CDR2 as FQNEAQ (reference sequence). This CDR3 contains 13 residues. The CDR3 reads CASSWEGTYEQYF. The DNA of the CDR3 is TGTGCCAGCTCCTGGGAGGGGACCTACGAGCAGTACTTC. Supplemented by reference TRBV7-9 and TRBJ2-7, the full variable domain reads DTGVSQNPRHKITKRGQNVTFRCDPISEHNRLYWYRQTLGQGPEFLTYFQNEAQLEKSRLLSDRFSAERPKGSFSTLEIQRTEQGDSAMYLCASSWEGTYEQYFGPGTRLTVT.

The chain employs TRBV2 and TRBJ2-3; 11 positions match TRBD2. CDR3 length: 18 residues. V was pared by 6 bases and J by 1 base, with 12 bases of the junction left unmatched. Germline V gene sequence: CDR1 SNHLY, CDR2 FYNNEI. The CDR3 bases are TGTGCCAGCAGCCCGACGACGGGGGGACTAGCGGGCACAGATACGCAGTATTTT. It yields the protein CASSPTTGGLAGTDTQYF.